This TCR beta chain was sequenced during a study of response to subunit inactivated influenza vaccine. V shed 1 base and J shed 7 bases, with 13 bases lying between them. This CDR3 has 15 residues. Germline CDR1 KGHDR, CDR2 SFDVKD. Via MiXCR, TCRdb re-called the RT-PCR reads, giving one row per CDR3 protein. The repertoire holds about 500,000 distinct CDR3 sequences, more than 7% seen once, with 10% to 15% in the top ten. This clonotype appeared many times. The specimen was PBMCs from blood, collected 23 to 25 months after vaccination. The rearrangement links TRBV24-1 to TRBJ2-1; D possibly corresponds to TRBD2 (6 bases). This TCR was sampled from a man aged 50 to 69 who received an inactivated influenza vaccine. The CDR3 here is CATSDLGGKGNEQFF. For the CDR3, the DNA is TGTGCCACCAGTGATTTAGGAGGGAAAGGGAATGAGCAGTTCTTC.